Presented here are 24 T cell receptor beta chains from one specimen sequenced in a study of monozygotic twins with inflammatory bowel disease (dated by TCRdb to the late 2010s). Library creation used 5' RACE. The instrument given in TCRdb is Illumina HiSeq 2500. TCRdb reprocessed the reads, so every CDR3 protein sequence counts as one entry and DNA is not shown. The sample's records list approximately 150,000 distinct CDR3 sequences. The leading ten clones occupy under 2.5% of the sample. The sequenced sample consisted of blood. These receptors originate from a human donor with ulcerative colitis or Crohn's disease, or a healthy co-twin of an affected twin (not recorded which).

The chain has TRBV5-1 and TRBJ2-7; TCRdb picks TRBD2, but there is no DNA to check that call. Germline V gene sequence: CDR1 SGHRS, CDR2 YFSETQ. The CDR3 totals 13 residues. The CDR3 here is CASSLGLADEQYF.

The chain combines TRBV2 with TRBJ1-6; absent DNA, TCRdb's TRBD1 call cannot be checked. The CDR3 loop spans 14 amino acids. Germline V gene sequence: CDR1 SNHLY, CDR2 FYNNEI. CDR3 region: CASRAGTGVSPLHF.

The V and J genes are TRBV18 and TRBJ2-2; no DNA is available, so the TRBD1 call from TCRdb remains unchecked. In germline, CDR1 is KGHSH, CDR2 LQKENI. The CDR3 covers 15 residues. The CDR3 loop is CASSPPTGNTGELFF.

The V gene is TRBV7-2, the J gene TRBJ2-3; lacking DNA, the TRBD1 call made by TCRdb goes unchecked. The CDR3 loop spans 15 amino acids. Germline assignment: CDR1 SGHTA and CDR2 FQGNSA. The CDR3 reads CASSLAAGSTDTQYF.

The chain recombines TRBV18 with TRBJ2-1; the D call of TRBD2 rests on TCRdb alone, since no DNA is present to check it. The CDR3 consists of 17 residues. Germline V gene data show CDR1 as KGHSH and CDR2 as LQKENI. CDR3 sequence reads: CASSPPGLAGANNEQFF.

The chain uses TRBV15 and TRBJ1-1. This CDR3 contains 16 residues. The germline CDR1 and CDR2 sequences are LNHNV and YYDKDF (reference sequence). CDR3: CATSREGSGMNTEAFF.

The V call is TRBV4-2, the J call TRBJ2-7. This CDR3 contains 12 residues. Germline lookup yields CDR1 LGHNA and CDR2 YNFKEQ. The chain's CDR3 is CASSQLNNEQYF.

The rearrangement links TRBV20-1 to TRBJ2-5; the D call from TCRdb, TRBD1, cannot be confirmed without DNA. Germline V gives CDR1 DFQATT, CDR2 SNEGSKA (reference sequence). The CDR3 is 14 amino acids. This CDR3 is CSANLGGPQETQYF.

The chain recombines TRBV5-4 with TRBJ1-1. This CDR3 region has 16 residues. CDR1 and CDR2 (germline): SGHNT, YYREEE (reference sequence). The CDR3 loop is CASSLDSRQRNTEAFF. Variable domain in full (rest from reference TRBV5-4 and TRBJ1-1): ETGVTQSPTHLIKTRGQQVTLRCSSQSGHNTVSWYQQALGQGPQFIFQYYREEENGRGNFPPRFSGLQFPNYSSELNVNALELDDSALYLCASSLDSRQRNTEAFFGQGTRLTVV.

The chain couples TRBV5-1 to TRBJ1-1; TCRdb lists TRBD1, though no DNA is available to test this call. The CDR3 has 16 residues. Looked up from germline, CDR1 is SGHRS and CDR2 is YFSETQ. CDR3: CASSGRTGNLVTEAFF.

CDR3 protein: CASSSRPGETQYF. J is TRBJ2-5 and V is TRBV7-2; TCRdb's D gene call, TRBD1, goes unchecked for lack of DNA. This CDR3 is built from 13 residues. CDR1 is SGHTA, CDR2 FQGNSA, per germline.

The rearrangement joins TRBV7-2 to TRBJ2-2. This CDR3 has 16 amino acids. Per the germline V gene, CDR1 is SGHTA and CDR2 is FQGNSA. The CDR3 sequence is CASSLTGTQNTGELFF.

The chain recombines TRBV5-4 with TRBJ2-1; TCRdb's D call of TRBD2 is untestable without DNA. The CDR3 runs to 15 residues. Germline-derived CDR1 and CDR2 are SGHNT and YYREEE (reference sequence). The CDR3 here is CASSPGLTLYNEQFF.

The chain couples TRBV9 to TRBJ1-3. Looked up from germline, CDR1 is SGDLS and CDR2 is YYNGEE. The CDR3 is made up of 17 amino acids. The CDR3 spells CASSSEGTGNSGNTIYF.

This chain joins TRBV5-1 and TRBJ2-7. This CDR3 has 15 residues. The germline V gene has CDR1 SGHRS and CDR2 YFSETQ. CDR3 protein: CASSMDRFEVYEQYF.

The chain recombines TRBV5-1 with TRBJ2-1. The CDR3 consists of 15 residues. Germline V CDR1 and CDR2: SGHRS, YFSETQ. The CDR3 loop is CASSLQQSSYNEQFF. The whole variable domain, remainder taken from reference TRBV5-1 and TRBJ2-1, is KAGVTQTPRYLIKTRGQQVTLSCSPISGHRSVSWYQQTPGQGLQFLFEYFSETQRNKGNFPGRFSGRQFSNSRSEMNVSTLELGDSALYLCASSLQQSSYNEQFFGPGTRLTVL.

The V gene is TRBV29-1, the J gene TRBJ2-1; TCRdb designates TRBD1, a call that cannot be tested without DNA. The V gene's germline CDR1 is SQVTM and CDR2 ANQGSEA. The CDR3 spans 14 residues. CDR3 sequence: CSPWGQGARNEQFF.

This chain links TRBV6-1 with TRBJ2-2; TCRdb lists TRBD1, though no DNA is available to test this call. The CDR3 loop spans 15 amino acids. Germline V gives CDR1 MNHNS, CDR2 SASEGT. The chain's CDR3 is CASSGRQGYTGELFF.

The genes are TRBV20-1 and TRBJ2-7; there is no DNA to check the TCRdb D call of TRBD1. The CDR3 covers 16 residues. The germline V gene encodes CDR1 DFQATT and CDR2 SNEGSKA (reference sequence). The CDR3 sequence is CSARDFDRLSSYEQYF.

The rearrangement links TRBV20-1 to TRBJ2-3; the TRBD1 assignment by TCRdb is unverifiable without DNA. The CDR3 has 14 amino acids. Germline V lookup: CDR1 DFQATT, CDR2 SNEGSKA (reference sequence). CDR3 residues: CSASRDSRGDTQYF.

V is TRBV20-1 and J is TRBJ2-2; TCRdb picks TRBD1, but there is no DNA to check that call. The CDR3 length is 15 residues. Germline CDR1 DFQATT, CDR2 SNEGSKA (reference sequence). The CDR3 is CSVRSGTGNTGELFF.

V usage is TRBV12-3 or TRBV12-4 and J usage is TRBJ2-3; TCRdb picks TRBD2, but there is no DNA to check that call. The CDR3 loop spans 16 amino acids. The CDR3 spells CASSSRGGLPPDTQYF.

The chain combines TRBV4-3 with TRBJ2-1; TCRdb selects TRBD1, and the lack of DNA leaves this call unchecked. The CDR3 sequence is 18 residues long. CDR1 LGHNA and CDR2 YSLEER come from the germline V gene. The CDR3 reads CASSQVVSGTPSNNEQFF.

This chain uses TRBV7-2 with TRBJ1-5. This CDR3 region has 17 residues. Looked up from germline, CDR1 is SGHTA and CDR2 is FQGNSA. The CDR3 here is CASSFDFGRVGKQPQHF.